One sample yielded the 13 T cell receptor beta chains listed below, sequenced in a study of cytomegalovirus exposure and HLA in healthy donors. The PCR ran on 60 Vbeta and 13 Jbeta primers. Produced via immunoSEQ multiplex PCR; TCRdb's table is partial and in-frame only. Among approximately 90,000 clones listed, 70% were seen once. Sequencing used PBMCs. Receptors were obtained from a woman aged 45-65 years in good health and CMV-seropositive.

This clone came up once. V is TRBV27 and J is TRBJ2-7; 12 nucleotides align to TRBD2. The CDR3 contains 14 residues. The germline gives CDR1 MNHEY, CDR2 SMNVEV (reference sequence). Trimming took 10 bases from V and 7 from J; bases not matched to a gene: 11. For the CDR3, the DNA is TGTGCCACCTGGACTAGCGGGATTAAGAGAGAGCAGTACTTC. Its protein product is CATWTSGIKREQYF.

This clone was seen only a few times. The chain couples TRBV9 to TRBJ2-3; 8 bases match TRBD2. In germline, CDR1 is SGDLS, CDR2 YYNGEE. V dropped 2 bases and J dropped 9; count of bases not matched to a gene: 11. The CDR3 covers 15 residues. CDR3 DNA sequence: TGTGCCAGCAGCGTCACTAGCGGAGACGGGGGGACGCAGTATTTT. Translated, it gives CASSVTSGDGGTQYF.

The CDR3 protein is CASSQVGLATDTQYF. CDR3 DNA sequence: TGCGCCAGCAGCCAAGTCGGACTAGCCACAGATACGCAGTATTTT. This chain connects TRBV4-1 to TRBJ2-3, with TRBD2 matching over 8 bases. V lost 1 base to trimming and J lost 2 bases; unmatched junction nucleotides: 2. Germline V gene sequence: CDR1 MGHRA, CDR2 YSYEKL. The CDR3 spans 15 residues.

J is TRBJ1-3 and V is TRBV28; D ambiguous. V was shortened by 3 bases and J by 4 bases, with 10 bases between the two germline ends. Germline CDR1 reads MDHEN; CDR2 reads SYDVKM. This CDR3 region has 14 residues. The chain's CDR3 is CASSFNPVGNTIYF. For the CDR3, the DNA is TGTGCCAGCAGTTTTAACCCAGTGGGAAACACCATATATTTT.

This clone was detected only a few times. This sample also contains other DNA sequences that code for the same CDR3. J is TRBJ2-7 and V is TRBV27; 7 bases are shared with TRBD2. Germline loops: CDR1 MNHEY, CDR2 SMNVEV (reference sequence). V shed 2 bases and J 6 bases; nucleotides not matched to a gene: 7. There are 14 residues in the CDR3. In DNA, the CDR3 is TGTGCCAGCAGTTTAATGGGGGGGGGTCGCGAGCAGTACTTC. Its protein is CASSLMGGGREQYF.

The chain couples TRBV5-4 to TRBJ1-1; D is unclear. The V gene's germline CDR1 is SGHNT and CDR2 YYREEE (reference sequence). The CDR3 sequence is 12 residues long. V lost 4 bases to trimming and J lost 8 bases, with 12 bases between them. CDR3 coding DNA: TGTGCCAGCAGCAAGCGGGAGGCCGAAGCTTTCTTT. This translates into CASSKREAEAFF.

The chain employs TRBV28 and TRBJ2-2, with TRBD2 identical over 7 bases. The CDR3 has 14 residues. Trimming took 7 bases from V and 5 from J; bases not matched to a gene: 7. Germline CDR1 and CDR2: MDHEN and SYDVKM. Here the CDR3 DNA reads TGTGCCAGCATTGGGGGAGGGTGGACCGGGGAGCTGTTTTTT. This encodes CASIGGGWTGELFF.

This chain uses TRBV6-1 with TRBJ2-7, with 7 nucleotides matching TRBD2. This CDR3 has 15 amino acids. Germline V gene sequence: CDR1 MNHNS, CDR2 SASEGT. V lost 5 bases and J lost 1; bases outside the gene matches: 8. The CDR3 DNA follows: TGTGCCAGCAGTCGAGTTCGCGGGGGATCCTACGAGCAGTACTTC. Protein sequence: CASSRVRGGSYEQYF.

J is TRBJ2-5 and V is TRBV10-3; TRBD2 might be the D (5 bases). The CDR3 has 11 amino acids. Trimming shortened V by 4 bases and J by 5 bases, and 5 bases separated the two germline ends. The V gene's germline CDR1 is ENHRY and CDR2 SYGVKD. CDR3 coding DNA: TGTGCCATCAGTGCGGGGGAGACCCAGTACTTC. Translated: CAISAGETQYF.

The J gene is TRBJ2-5, the V gene TRBV5-6, with 9 bases identical to TRBD2. The germline V gene has CDR1 SGHDT and CDR2 YYEEEE. V was clipped by 0 bases and J by 1 base; unmatched bases: 4. The CDR3 spans 16 residues. CDR3 region: CASSLGASGTQETQYF. CDR3 sequence (DNA): TGTGCCAGCAGCTTGGGCGCTAGCGGGACCCAAGAGACCCAGTACTTC.

The chain joins TRBV2 to TRBJ1-1; weak D call: TRBD1 (5 bases). The CDR3 loop spans 18 amino acids. The germline CDR1 and CDR2 sequences are SNHLY and FYNNEI. Trimming removed 6 bases from V and 2 bases from J, with 25 bases in between. The CDR3 bases are TGTGCCAGCAGCATCCTTTCTTCCGGGGGATCGCGAAACACTGAAGCTTTCTTT. Its protein product is CASSILSSGGSRNTEAFF.

The CDR3 nucleotides are TGTGCCAGCAGCTTGGGTAGCGAAAACATTCAGTACTTC. Amino acid sequence: CASSLGSENIQYF. The chain couples TRBV7-3 to TRBJ2-4, with D possibly being TRBD2 (5 bases). The CDR3 length is 13 residues. Germline CDR1 reads SGHTA; CDR2 reads FQGTGA. Trimming removed 3 bases from V and 5 bases from J, with 8 bases in between.

This clone was observed a handful of times. The chain has TRBV5-6 and TRBJ2-7; D not certain. This CDR3 has 13 amino acids. Looked up from germline, CDR1 is SGHDT and CDR2 is YYEEEE. The V gene lost 1 base and the J gene lost 4 bases, with 9 bases spanning the gap. The CDR3, as DNA: TGTGCCAGCAGCTTGATTCAGATTTACGAGCAGTACTTC. Its translation is CASSLIQIYEQYF.